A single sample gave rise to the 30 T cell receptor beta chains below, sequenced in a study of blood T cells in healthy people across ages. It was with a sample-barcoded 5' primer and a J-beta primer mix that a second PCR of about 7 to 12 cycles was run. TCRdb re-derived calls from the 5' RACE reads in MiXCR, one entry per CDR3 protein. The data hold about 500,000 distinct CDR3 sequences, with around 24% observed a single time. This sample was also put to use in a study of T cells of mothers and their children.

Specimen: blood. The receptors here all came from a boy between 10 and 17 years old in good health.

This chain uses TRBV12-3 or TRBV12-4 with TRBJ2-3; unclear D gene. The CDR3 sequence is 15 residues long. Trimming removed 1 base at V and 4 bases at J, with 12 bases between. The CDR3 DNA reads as TGTGCCAGCAGTTTAGAGGCCCCGAGCGCAGATACGCAGTATTTT. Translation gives CASSLEAPSADTQYF.

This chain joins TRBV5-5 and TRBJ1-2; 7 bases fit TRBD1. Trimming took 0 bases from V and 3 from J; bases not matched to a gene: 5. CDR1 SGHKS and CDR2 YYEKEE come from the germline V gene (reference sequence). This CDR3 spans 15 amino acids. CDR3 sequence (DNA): TGTGCCAGCAGCTTGGCCGGAGGACAGGACTATGGCTACACCTTC. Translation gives CASSLAGGQDYGYTF.

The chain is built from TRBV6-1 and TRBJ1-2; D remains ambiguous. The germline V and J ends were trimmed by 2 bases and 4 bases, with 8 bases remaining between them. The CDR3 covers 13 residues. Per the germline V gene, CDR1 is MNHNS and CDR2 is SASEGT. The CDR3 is CASSEKEPYGYTF. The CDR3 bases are TGTGCCAGCAGTGAAAAGGAACCCTATGGCTACACCTTC.

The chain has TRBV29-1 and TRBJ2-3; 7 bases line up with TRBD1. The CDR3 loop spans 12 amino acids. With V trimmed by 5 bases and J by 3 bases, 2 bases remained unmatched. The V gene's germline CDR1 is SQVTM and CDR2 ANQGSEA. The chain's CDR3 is CSVPQGTDTQYF. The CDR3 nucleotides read TGCAGCGTTCCACAGGGGACAGATACGCAGTATTTT.

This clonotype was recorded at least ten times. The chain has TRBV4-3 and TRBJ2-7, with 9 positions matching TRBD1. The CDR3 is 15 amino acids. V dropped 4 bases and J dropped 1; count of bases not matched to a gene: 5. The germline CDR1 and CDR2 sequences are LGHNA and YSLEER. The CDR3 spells CASSPGQGLSYEQYF. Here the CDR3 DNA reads TGCGCCAGCAGCCCGGGACAGGGACTATCCTACGAGCAGTACTTC.

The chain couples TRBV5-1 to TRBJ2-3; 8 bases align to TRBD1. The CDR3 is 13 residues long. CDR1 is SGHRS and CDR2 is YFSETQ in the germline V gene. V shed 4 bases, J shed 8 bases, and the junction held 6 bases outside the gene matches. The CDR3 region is CASSKDRDSTQYF. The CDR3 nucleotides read TGCGCCAGCAGCAAGGACAGGGATAGTACGCAGTATTTT.

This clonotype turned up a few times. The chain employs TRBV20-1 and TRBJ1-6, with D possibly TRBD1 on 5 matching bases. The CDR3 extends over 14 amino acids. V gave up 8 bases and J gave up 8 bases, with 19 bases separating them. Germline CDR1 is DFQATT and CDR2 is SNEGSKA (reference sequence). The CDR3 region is CSPGIRDGDSPLHF. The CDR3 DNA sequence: TGCAGTCCGGGGATCCGGGACGGAGATTCACCCCTCCACTTT.

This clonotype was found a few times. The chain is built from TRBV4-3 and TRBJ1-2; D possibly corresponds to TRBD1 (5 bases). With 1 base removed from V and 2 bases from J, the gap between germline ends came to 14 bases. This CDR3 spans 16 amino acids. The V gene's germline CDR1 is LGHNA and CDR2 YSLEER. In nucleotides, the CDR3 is TGCGCCAGCAGCCAAGCCCCGCAGGGCAGGAACTATGGCTACACCTTC. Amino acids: CASSQAPQGRNYGYTF.

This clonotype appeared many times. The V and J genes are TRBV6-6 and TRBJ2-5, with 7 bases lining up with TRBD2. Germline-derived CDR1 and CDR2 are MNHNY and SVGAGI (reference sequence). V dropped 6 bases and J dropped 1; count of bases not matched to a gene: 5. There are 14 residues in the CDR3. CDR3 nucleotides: TGTGCCAGCAGGGCAGGGACTACCCAAGAGACCCAGTACTTC. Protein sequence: CASRAGTTQETQYF.

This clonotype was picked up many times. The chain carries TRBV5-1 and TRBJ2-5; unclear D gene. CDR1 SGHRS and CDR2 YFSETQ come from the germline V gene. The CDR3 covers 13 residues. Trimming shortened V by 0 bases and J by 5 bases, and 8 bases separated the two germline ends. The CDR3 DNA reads TGCGCCAGCAGCTTGGGGCCGGAGGAGACCCAGTACTTC. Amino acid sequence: CASSLGPEETQYF.

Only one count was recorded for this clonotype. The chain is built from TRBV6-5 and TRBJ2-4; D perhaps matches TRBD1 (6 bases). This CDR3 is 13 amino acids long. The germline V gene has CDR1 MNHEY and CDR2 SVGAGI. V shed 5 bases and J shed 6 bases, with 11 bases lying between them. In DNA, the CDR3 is TGTGCCAGCAGTCGGACAGAGAGAAACATTCAGTACTTC. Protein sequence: CASSRTERNIQYF.

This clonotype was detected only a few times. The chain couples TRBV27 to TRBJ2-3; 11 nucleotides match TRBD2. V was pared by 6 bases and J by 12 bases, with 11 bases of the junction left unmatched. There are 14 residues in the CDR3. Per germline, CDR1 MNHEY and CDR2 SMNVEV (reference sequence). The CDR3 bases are TGTGCCAGCAGCCAAACGGCTAGCGGGAGGCCTCAGTATTTT. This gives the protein CASSQTASGRPQYF.

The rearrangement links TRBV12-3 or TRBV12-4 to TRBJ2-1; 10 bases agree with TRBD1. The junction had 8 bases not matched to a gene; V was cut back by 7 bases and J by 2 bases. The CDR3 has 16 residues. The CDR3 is CASTLDRGRPYNEQFF. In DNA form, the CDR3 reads TGTGCCAGCACTCTAGACAGGGGGCGTCCCTACAATGAGCAGTTCTTC.

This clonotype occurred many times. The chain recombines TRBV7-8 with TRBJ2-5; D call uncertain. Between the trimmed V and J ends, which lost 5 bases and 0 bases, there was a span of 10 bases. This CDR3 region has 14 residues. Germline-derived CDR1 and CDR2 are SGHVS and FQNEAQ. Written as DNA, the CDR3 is TGTGCCAGCAGCCAAAACACAAACCAAGAGACCCAGTACTTC. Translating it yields CASSQNTNQETQYF.

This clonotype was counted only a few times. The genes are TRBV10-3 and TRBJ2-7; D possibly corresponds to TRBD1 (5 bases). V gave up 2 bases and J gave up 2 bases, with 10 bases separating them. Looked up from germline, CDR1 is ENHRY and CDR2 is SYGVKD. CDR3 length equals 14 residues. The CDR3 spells CAISEGRAPYEQYF. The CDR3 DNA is TGTGCCATCAGTGAGGGCAGGGCCCCCTACGAGCAGTACTTC.

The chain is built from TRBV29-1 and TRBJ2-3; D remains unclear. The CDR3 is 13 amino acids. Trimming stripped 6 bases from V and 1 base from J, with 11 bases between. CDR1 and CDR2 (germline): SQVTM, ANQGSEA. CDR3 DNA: TGCAGCGTCAATCATGGGGGCACAGATACGCAGTATTTT. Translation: CSVNHGGTDTQYF.

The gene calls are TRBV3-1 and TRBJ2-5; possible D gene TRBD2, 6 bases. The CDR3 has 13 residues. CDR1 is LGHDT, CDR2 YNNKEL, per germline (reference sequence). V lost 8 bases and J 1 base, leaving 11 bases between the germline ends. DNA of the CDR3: TGTGCCAGCTGCCCGGGGGTCCAAGAGACCCAGTACTTC. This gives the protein CASCPGVQETQYF.

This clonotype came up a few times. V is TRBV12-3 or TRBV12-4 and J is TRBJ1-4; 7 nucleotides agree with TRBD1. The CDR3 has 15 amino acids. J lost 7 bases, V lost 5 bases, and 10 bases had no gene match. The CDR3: CASSPGTADVEKLFF. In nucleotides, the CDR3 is TGTGCCAGCAGTCCCGGGACAGCGGACGTTGAAAAACTGTTTTTT.

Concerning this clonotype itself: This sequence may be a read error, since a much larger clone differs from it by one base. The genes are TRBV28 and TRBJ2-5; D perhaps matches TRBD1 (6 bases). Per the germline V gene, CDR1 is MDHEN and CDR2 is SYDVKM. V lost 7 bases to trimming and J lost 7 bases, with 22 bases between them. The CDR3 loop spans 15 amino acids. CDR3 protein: CASMKNNRERGTQYF. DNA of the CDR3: TGTGCCAGCATGAAGAATAACAGGGAACGAGGGACCCAGTACTTC.

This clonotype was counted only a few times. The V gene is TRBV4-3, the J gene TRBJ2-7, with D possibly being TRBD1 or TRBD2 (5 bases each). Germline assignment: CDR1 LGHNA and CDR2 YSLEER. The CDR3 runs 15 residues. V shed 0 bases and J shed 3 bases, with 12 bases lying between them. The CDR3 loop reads CASSQDRDVFYEQYF. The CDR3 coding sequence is TGCGCCAGCAGCCAAGATCGGGACGTCTTCTACGAGCAGTACTTC.

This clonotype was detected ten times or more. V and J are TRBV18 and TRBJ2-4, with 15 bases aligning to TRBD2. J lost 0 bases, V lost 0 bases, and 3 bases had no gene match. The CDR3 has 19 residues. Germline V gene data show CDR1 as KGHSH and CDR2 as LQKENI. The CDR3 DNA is TGTGCCAGCTCACCACCGGGACTAGCGGGAGGAGTAGCCAAAAACATTCAGTACTTC. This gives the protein CASSPPGLAGGVAKNIQYF.

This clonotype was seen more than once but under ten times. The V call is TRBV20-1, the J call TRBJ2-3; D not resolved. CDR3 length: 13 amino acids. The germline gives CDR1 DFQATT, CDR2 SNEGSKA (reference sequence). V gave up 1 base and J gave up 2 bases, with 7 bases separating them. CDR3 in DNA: TGCAGTGCTAGAGGGCGTGTCACAGATACGCAGTATTTT. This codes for CSARGRVTDTQYF.

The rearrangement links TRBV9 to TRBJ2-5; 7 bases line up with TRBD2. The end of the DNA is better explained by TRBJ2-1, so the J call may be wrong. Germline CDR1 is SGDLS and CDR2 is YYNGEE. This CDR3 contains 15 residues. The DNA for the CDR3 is TGTGCCAGCAGCGTGGCGGGAGAATTTTACCATGAGCAGTTCTTC. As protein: CASSVAGEFYHEQFF.

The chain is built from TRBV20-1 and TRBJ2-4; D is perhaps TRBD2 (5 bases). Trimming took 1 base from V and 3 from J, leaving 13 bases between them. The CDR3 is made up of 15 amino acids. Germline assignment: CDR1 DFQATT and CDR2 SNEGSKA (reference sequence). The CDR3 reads CSARGWVEGKNIQYF. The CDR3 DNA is TGCAGTGCTAGAGGATGGGTAGAGGGCAAAAACATTCAGTACTTC.

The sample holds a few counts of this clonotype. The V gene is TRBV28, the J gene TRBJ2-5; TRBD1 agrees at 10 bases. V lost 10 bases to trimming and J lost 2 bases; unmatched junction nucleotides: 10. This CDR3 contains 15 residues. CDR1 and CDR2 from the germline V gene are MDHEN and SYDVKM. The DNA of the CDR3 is TGTGCCACTAAAGGCGGGGGACAGGGGCAAGAGACCCAGTACTTC. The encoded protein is CATKGGGQGQETQYF.

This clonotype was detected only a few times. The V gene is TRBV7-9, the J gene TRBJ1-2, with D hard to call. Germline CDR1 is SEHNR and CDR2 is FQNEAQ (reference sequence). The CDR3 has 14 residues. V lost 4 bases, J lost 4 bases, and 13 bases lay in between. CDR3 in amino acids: CASSSLDISYGYTF. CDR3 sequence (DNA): TGTGCCAGCAGCTCCCTTGACATTTCCTATGGCTACACCTTC.

CDR3 residues: CASSDRGDRDTGELFF. DNA of the CDR3: TGTGCCAGCAGCGACCGAGGGGACAGGGACACCGGGGAGCTGTTTTTT. The rearrangement joins TRBV7-9 to TRBJ2-2, with 9 bases lining up with TRBD1. CDR3 size: 16 residues. CDR1 and CDR2 (germline): SEHNR, FQNEAQ (reference sequence). V shed 5 bases and J 3 bases; nucleotides not matched to a gene: 7.

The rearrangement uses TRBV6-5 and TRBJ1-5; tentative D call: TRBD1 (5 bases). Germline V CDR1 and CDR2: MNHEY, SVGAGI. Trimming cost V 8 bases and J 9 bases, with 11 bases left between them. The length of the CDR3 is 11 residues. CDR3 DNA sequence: TGTGCCAGCCGAGGGGCAGGGCCCCAGCATTTT. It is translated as CASRGAGPQHF.

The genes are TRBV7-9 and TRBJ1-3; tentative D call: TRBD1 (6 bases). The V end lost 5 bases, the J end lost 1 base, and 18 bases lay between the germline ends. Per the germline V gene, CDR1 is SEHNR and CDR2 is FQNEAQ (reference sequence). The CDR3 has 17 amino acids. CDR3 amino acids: CASSGGPGQQSGNTIYF. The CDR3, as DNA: TGTGCCAGCAGCGGTGGACCGGGACAACAATCTGGAAACACCATATATTTT.

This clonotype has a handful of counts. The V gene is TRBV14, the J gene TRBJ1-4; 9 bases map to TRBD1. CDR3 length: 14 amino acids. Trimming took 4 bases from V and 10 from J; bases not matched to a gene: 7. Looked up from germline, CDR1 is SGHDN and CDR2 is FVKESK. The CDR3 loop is CASSRDRDRRKLFF. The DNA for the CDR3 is TGTGCCAGCAGCCGGGACAGGGATAGGCGAAAACTGTTTTTT. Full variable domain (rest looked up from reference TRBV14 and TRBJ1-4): EAGVTQFPSHSVIEKGQTVTLRCDPISGHDNLYWYRRVMGKEIKFLLHFVKESKQDESGMPNNRFLAERTGGTYSTLKVQPAELEDSGVYFCASSRDRDRRKLFFGSGTQLSVL.